This entry concerns a single T cell receptor (beta chain). TCRdb's table, derived via immunoSEQ multiplex PCR, lists solely in-frame clones and lacks some. The sample holds roughly 700,000 clones; roughly 88% are singletons and the top ten take 0.0085% to 0.012%. This entry comes from a study of shared T cell receptors in the human thymus. These same data were also listed under a study on human thymus T cells. In that study: Corrective heart surgery yielded the resections from which the thymus tissue came. An apparent bias in V and J gene usage was seen in thymic and blood repertoires. Highly overlapping thymic repertoires among unrelated individuals were reported in related research.

The source is a boy younger than two with a congenital heart defect. The sample was thymocytes.

CDR3 residues: CAISPTGERDIQYF. In DNA, the CDR3 is TGTGCCATCAGCCCCACAGGGGAAAGGGACATTCAGTACTTC. The chain carries TRBV10-3 and TRBJ2-4; 7 positions match TRBD1. The V gene end was trimmed by 6 bases and the J gene end by 8 bases; junction bases not matched to a gene: 10. The germline CDR1 and CDR2 sequences are ENHRY and SYGVKD. This CDR3 comprises 14 residues.